These T cell receptor beta chains were read from a single sample in a study of OX40 agonist ivuxolimab in advanced cancers. Clones were sequenced by immunoSEQ multiplex PCR, and TCRdb holds only the in-frame ones, with some missing. The repertoire includes roughly 19,000 clones, 79% of them detected once, and roughly a third sits in the top ten. The sequenced sample was CD4+ or CD8+ T cells sorted from blood, obtained in a trial of the OX40 agonist ivuxolimab. The source of these receptors is an adult with an advanced solid tumor such as melanoma, head and neck, liver or kidney cancer. The CDR3 runs from the conserved cysteine through the conserved F or W. D genes are given only for firm matches. Size values are once, few and many counts, or a class for expanded clones, and some rows have none.

>TRBV7-9|TRBJ2-7|NA|NA
TGTGCCAGCAGCGGGTCCTACGAGCAGTACTTC
CASSGSYEQYF
>TRBV9|TRBJ1-1|NA|few
TGTGCCAGCAGCTCCTACAGGGACACTGAAGCTTTCTTT
CASSSYRDTEAFF
>TRBV29-1|TRBJ2-1|NA|few
TGCAGCGTCCTTTACAATGAGCAGTTCTTC
CSVLYNEQFF
>TRBV12-5|TRBJ1-2|TRBD1|NA
TGTGCTAGCAGGACCCCGACTATTACAGGGGGCGCCCCCACTGGCTACACCTTC
CASRTPTITGGAPTGYTF
>TRBV4-2|TRBJ1-6|NA|NA
TGTGCCAGCAGCCAAGAGCAGGCGACCACTTATAATTCACCCCTCCACTTT
CASSQEQATTYNSPLHF
>TRBV15|TRBJ2-1|NA|NA
TGTGCCACCAGCAGGGGTAGAGGGGGGGCGCATTCAAATGAGCAGTTCTTC
CATSRGRGGAHSNEQFF
>TRBV5-6|TRBJ1-1|TRBD1|NA
TGTGCCAGCAGCCAGGGGGGGCACACTGAAGCTTTCTTT
CASSQGGHTEAFF
>TRBV5-1|TRBJ2-5|TRBD1|NA
TGCGCCAGCAGCTTTATGGGACAGGGTGAGACCCAGTACTTC
CASSFMGQGETQYF
>TRBV4-1|TRBJ1-5|NA|NA
TGCGCCAGCAGCCAAGAAGGTGGGAGGCAGCCCCAGCATTTT
CASSQEGGRQPQHF
>TRBV29-1|TRBJ1-1|NA|NA
TGCAGCGTTGAAGATCTGGCACAAGCTTTCTTT
CSVEDLAQAFF
>TRBV7-6|TRBJ2-7|NA|once
TGTGCCAGCAGCTTAGGAGGCCCCTCCTACGAGCAGTACTTC
CASSLGGPSYEQYF
>TRBV29-1|TRBJ2-3|NA|NA
TGCAGCGTCCTCCTGGATACGCAGTATTTT
CSVLLDTQYF
>TRBV12-2|TRBJ1-5|NA|NA
TGTGCAAGTCGCTTCCCACCGACAGGGAACCCCTATAGCAATCAGCCCCAGCATTTT
CASRFPPTGNPYSNQPQHF
>TRBV19|TRBJ2-3|TRBD1|NA
TGTGCCAGCCGGGACAGGTCCACAGATACGCAGTATTTT
CASRDRSTDTQYF
>TRBV28|TRBJ2-5|TRBD1|NA
TGTGCCAGCAGTTTAGGGGCAGGGGGCTACTTCCAAGAGACCCAGTACTTC
CASSLGAGGYFQETQYF
>TRBV23-1|TRBJ1-1|NA|NA
TGCGCCAGCAGTCAACCGCCCTGGACAGCTAGTGGGTACACTGAAGCTTTCTTT
CASSQPPWTASGYTEAFF
>TRBV7-9|TRBJ2-7|NA|NA
TGTGCCAGCAGCCCCGTCCTAGGGGGCTACGAGCAGTACTTC
CASSPVLGGYEQYF
>TRBV7-3|TRBJ2-3|TRBD1|few
TGTGCCAGCAGCTCGACAGGGTTCGGCACAGATACGCAGTATTTT
CASSSTGFGTDTQYF
>TRBV7-6|TRBJ1-2|TRBD1|NA
TGTGCCAGCAGCTCCCGACAGGGGGTACTATGGGGCTACACCTTC
CASSSRQGVLWGYTF
>TRBV5-5|TRBJ2-3|NA|NA
TGTGCCAGCAGCTTAAGACAGGCAAACCCAGATACGCAGTATTTT
CASSLRQANPDTQYF
>TRBV10-3|TRBJ2-1|NA|NA
TGTGCCTCCAATAGCGGCAAGAGCTCCTACAATGAGCAGTTCTTC
CASNSGKSSYNEQFF
>TRBV30|TRBJ2-7|NA|NA
TGTGCCTGGAGTGTAGGAGGTTTGGGCGGCGAGCAGTACTTC
CAWSVGGLGGEQYF
>TRBV7-6|TRBJ2-7|NA|NA
TGTGCCAGCAGCTCCTCGGCGGGGACAAACCCTGGCGAGCAGTACTTC
CASSSSAGTNPGEQYF
>TRBV6-5|TRBJ2-7|TRBD1|NA
TGTGCCAGCAGCTTCGGACAGGGTTTACACGAGCAGTACTTC
CASSFGQGLHEQYF
>TRBV12-5|TRBJ1-5|NA|few
TGTGCTAGTGGTAAGGACCTTAATCAGCCCCAGCATTTT
CASGKDLNQPQHF
>TRBV27|TRBJ1-3|NA|many
TGTGCCAGCAGTACGTCTCGGGCGGATGGAAACACCATATATTTT
CASSTSRADGNTIYF
>TRBV11-3|TRBJ1-5|NA|few
TGTGCCAGCAGCGTCTATTTTGGCGGCAATCAGCCCCAGCATTTT
CASSVYFGGNQPQHF